What follows are 7 T cell receptor beta chains derived from one specimen sequenced in a study of blood T cell repertoires in COVID-19. This table comes from immunoSEQ multiplex PCR, and its TCRdb copy is limited to in-frame clones, with some not included. The sample lists approximately 170,000 clones, around 85% occurring once. Source material: peripheral blood. These receptor sequences come from a woman in her 70s with acute or convalescent COVID-19.

The chain combines TRBV4-3 with TRBJ2-7; 9 nucleotides align to TRBD1. Unmatched junction bases numbered 7, after V lost 0 bases and J lost 7 bases. CDR1 is LGHNA and CDR2 is YSLEER in the germline V gene. The CDR3 is 15 residues long. CDR3 in DNA: TGCGCCAGCAGCCAAGATACGGACAGGGGTGGTGAGCAGTACTTC. Amino acid sequence: CASSQDTDRGGEQYF.

J is TRBJ2-6 and V is TRBV5-6; D possibly corresponds to TRBD2 (5 bases). The V gene lost 4 bases and the J gene lost 0 bases, with 14 bases spanning the gap. Germline V gene data show CDR1 as SGHDT and CDR2 as YYEEEE. The CDR3 consists of 17 residues. The CDR3 sequence: CASSPEGGLSGANVLTF. CDR3 DNA: TGTGCCAGCAGCCCTGAAGGAGGACTCTCTGGGGCCAACGTCCTGACTTTC.

This clone showed up just once. The chain has TRBV7-2 and TRBJ1-3; TRBD1 agrees at 8 bases. The length of the CDR3 is 15 residues. J was trimmed by 2 bases and V by 5 bases; bases with no gene match: 5. The germline V gene has CDR1 SGHTA and CDR2 FQGNSA. The CDR3 nucleotides read TGTGCCAGCAGCATCCTACAGGGGGCTGGAAACACCATATATTTT. This encodes CASSILQGAGNTIYF.

The chain employs TRBV5-8 and TRBJ2-1; 11 bases align to TRBD2. The germline V gene encodes CDR1 SGHTS and CDR2 YDEGEE. The junction had 5 bases not matched to a gene; V was cut back by 5 bases and J by 4 bases. The CDR3 extends over 15 amino acids. CDR3 in DNA: TGTGCCAGCAGACCGACTAGCGGGGTATACAATGAGCAGTTCTTC. Translating it yields CASRPTSGVYNEQFF.

This clone appeared a single time. This rearrangement joins TRBV9 to TRBJ2-1; TRBD2 is a possible D gene (5 bases). The CDR3 runs to 15 residues. Germline V gene sequence: CDR1 SGDLS, CDR2 YYNGEE. V shed 0 bases and J shed 2 bases, with 9 bases lying between them. CDR3 DNA: TGTGCCAGCAGCGTAGACCAGCGGACCTACAATGAGCAGTTCTTC. Residues: CASSVDQRTYNEQFF. Filled out from reference TRBV9 and TRBJ2-1, the complete variable domain reads DSGVTQTPKHLITATGQRVTLRCSPRSGDLSVYWYQQSLDQGLQFLIQYYNGEERAKGNILERFSAQQFPDLHSELNLSSLELGDSALYFCASSVDQRTYNEQFFGPGTRLTVL.

For the CDR3, the DNA is TGTGCCAGCAGTTACCCCGGGGGGGCCCGTAATGAGCAGTTCTTC. This sequence encodes CASSYPGGARNEQFF. The chain employs TRBV6-2 or TRBV6-3 and TRBJ2-1, with TRBD2 matching over 8 bases. Germline values: CDR1 MNHEY, CDR2 SVGEGT. The CDR3 extends over 15 amino acids. J was trimmed by 7 bases and V by 2 bases; bases with no gene match: 7.

The rearrangement uses TRBV6-2 or TRBV6-3 and TRBJ2-7; D is undetermined. CDR1 is MNHEY, CDR2 SVGEGT, per germline. This CDR3 region has 14 residues. The V end lost 0 bases, the J end lost 4 bases, and 10 bases lay between the germline ends. The CDR3 nucleotides are TGTGCCAGCAGTTACTCGTCCAGGAATTACGAGCAGTACTTC. This sequence encodes CASSYSSRNYEQYF.